This TCR beta chain was sequenced in a study of blood T cell repertoires in COVID-19. Whole-study context: Material from acute and convalescent COVID-19 was sourced from the United States, Italy and Spain. Sources were T cells, B-cell-depleted T cells, or PBMCs; the material itself was cDNA or gDNA.

Original methodology: Nucleated cell number was recorded as an estimate derived from reference gene primer amplification. Profiling relied on immunoSEQ multiplex PCR, and the TCRdb table lists in-frame clones only, not all of them. V and J calls and clone size are given by that table; D and trimming were obtained from the DNA. In the table there are 60,000 to 70,000 clones, 76% of which are singletons. The CDR3 loop spans 15 amino acids. V dropped 4 bases and J dropped 5 bases, with 18 bases sitting between them. Germline lookup yields CDR1 SGHNT and CDR2 YYREEE (reference sequence). The chain couples TRBV5-4 to TRBJ1-1; possibly TRBD1 for D (5 bases). Input material: peripheral blood. This receptor was obtained from a woman older than 75 with acute or convalescent COVID-19. The CDR3 bases are TGTGCCAGCAGCCCCGGTGGCGGGACGCAGACTGAAGCTTTCTTT. This encodes CASSPGGGTQTEAFF. Drawing the rest from reference TRBV5-4 and TRBJ1-1, the complete variable domain is ETGVTQSPTHLIKTRGQQVTLRCSSQSGHNTVSWYQQALGQGPQFIFQYYREEENGRGNFPPRFSGLQFPNYSSELNVNALELDDSALYLCASSPGGGTQTEAFFGQGTRLTVV.